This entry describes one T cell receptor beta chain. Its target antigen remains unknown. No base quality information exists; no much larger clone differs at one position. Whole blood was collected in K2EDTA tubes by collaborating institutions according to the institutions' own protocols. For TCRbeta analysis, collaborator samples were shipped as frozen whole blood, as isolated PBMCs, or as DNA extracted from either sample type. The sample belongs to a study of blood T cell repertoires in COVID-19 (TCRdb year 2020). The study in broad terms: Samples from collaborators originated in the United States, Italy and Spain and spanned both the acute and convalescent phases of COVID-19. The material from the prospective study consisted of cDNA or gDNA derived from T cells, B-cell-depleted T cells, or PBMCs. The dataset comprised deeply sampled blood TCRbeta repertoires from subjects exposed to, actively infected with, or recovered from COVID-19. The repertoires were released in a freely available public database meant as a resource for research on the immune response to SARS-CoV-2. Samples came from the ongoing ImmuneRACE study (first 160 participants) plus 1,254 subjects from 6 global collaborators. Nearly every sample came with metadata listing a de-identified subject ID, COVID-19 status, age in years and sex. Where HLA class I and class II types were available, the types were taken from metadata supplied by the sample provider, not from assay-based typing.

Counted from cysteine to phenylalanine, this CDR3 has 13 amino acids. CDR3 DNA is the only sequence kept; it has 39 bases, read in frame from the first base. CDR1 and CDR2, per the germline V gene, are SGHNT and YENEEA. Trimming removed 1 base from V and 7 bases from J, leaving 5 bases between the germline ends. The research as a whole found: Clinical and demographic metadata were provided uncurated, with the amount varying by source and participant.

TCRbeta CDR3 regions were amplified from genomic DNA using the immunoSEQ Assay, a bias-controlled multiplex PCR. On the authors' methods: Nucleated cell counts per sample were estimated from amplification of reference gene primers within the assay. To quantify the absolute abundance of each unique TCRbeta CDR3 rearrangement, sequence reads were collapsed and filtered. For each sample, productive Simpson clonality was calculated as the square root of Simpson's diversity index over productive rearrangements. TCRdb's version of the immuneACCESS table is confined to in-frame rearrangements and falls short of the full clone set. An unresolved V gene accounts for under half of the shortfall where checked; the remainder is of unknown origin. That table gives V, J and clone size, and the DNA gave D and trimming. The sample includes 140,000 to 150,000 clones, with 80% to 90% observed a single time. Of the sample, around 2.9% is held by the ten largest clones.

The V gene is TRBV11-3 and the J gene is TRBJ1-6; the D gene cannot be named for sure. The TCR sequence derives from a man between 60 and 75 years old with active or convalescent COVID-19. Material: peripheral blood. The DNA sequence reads TGTGCCAGCAGCTTAGTCGGGAATTCACCCCTCCACTTT. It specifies CASSLVGNSPLHF.